The 14 T cell receptor beta chains presented below share a single source sample, sequenced in a study of shared clonotypes between healthy human individuals. Sequenced by immunoSEQ multiplex PCR; TCRdb stores in-frame clones only, minus some. The table shows some 900,000 clones, with around 80% occurring only once. Source material: memory CD4+ T cells sorted from blood. The sample's subset: CD45RA-negative fraction. These receptors originate from a man younger than 35 in good health.

The chain combines TRBV5-6 with TRBJ1-2, with D possibly matching TRBD1 (5 bases). Germline loops: CDR1 SGHDT, CDR2 YYEEEE. Trimming took off 4 bases at V and 7 bases at J, with 14 bases between the two ends. CDR3 size: 13 residues. The CDR3 sequence: CASSETGFGGYTF. The CDR3, as DNA: TGTGCCAGCAGCGAAACAGGTTTTGGTGGCTACACCTTC.

The chain uses TRBV6-5 and TRBJ1-1; 7 bases align to TRBD1. CDR3 length: 14 residues. Per the germline V gene, CDR1 is MNHEY and CDR2 is SVGAGI. The J segment lost 4 bases and the V segment lost 5 bases, leaving 7 bases of the junction unmatched. CDR3 loop: CASSDTGVSTEAFF. CDR3 sequence (DNA): TGTGCCAGCAGTGACACAGGGGTGAGCACTGAAGCTTTCTTT.

This clone was picked up one time. The chain has TRBV19 and TRBJ2-7; 11 nucleotides line up with TRBD2. After removal of 10 bases from V and 3 bases from J, the junction contained 11 bases not matched to a gene. The germline V gene encodes CDR1 LNHDA and CDR2 SQIVND (reference sequence). The CDR3 is 15 residues long. CDR3 nucleotide sequence: TGTGCCACCGGGACTAGCGGCCTGGGGCGCTACGAGCAGTACTTC. Encoded protein: CATGTSGLGRYEQYF.

V and J are TRBV28 and TRBJ1-6; D may be TRBD1 (5 bases). CDR1 and CDR2 (germline): MDHEN, SYDVKM. The V and J ends lost 3 bases and 7 bases respectively, with 13 bases between them. The CDR3 extends over 15 amino acids. This CDR3 reads CASSFAGLENSPLHF. CDR3 DNA: TGTGCCAGCAGTTTTGCAGGGTTGGAAAATTCACCCCTCCACTTT.

The V gene is TRBV5-1, the J gene TRBJ1-6, with D possibly TRBD1 on 5 matching bases. CDR3 length: 15 residues. The germline gives CDR1 SGHRS, CDR2 YFSETQ. Between the trimmed V and J ends, which lost 2 bases and 3 bases, there was a span of 9 bases. The DNA for the CDR3 is TGCGCCAGCAGCTTTCAGGGCGACTATAATTCACCCCTCCACTTT. Protein sequence: CASSFQGDYNSPLHF. The variable domain in full, completed from reference TRBV5-1 and TRBJ1-6, reads KAGVTQTPRYLIKTRGQQVTLSCSPISGHRSVSWYQQTPGQGLQFLFEYFSETQRNKGNFPGRFSGRQFSNSRSEMNVSTLELGDSALYLCASSFQGDYNSPLHFGNGTRLTVT.

The chain joins TRBV6-5 to TRBJ1-2; no clear D. Per the germline V gene, CDR1 is MNHEY and CDR2 is SVGAGI. V was shortened by 6 bases and J by 6 bases, with 17 bases between the two germline ends. The CDR3 has 14 residues. This chain's CDR3 is CASSLHEDGDGYTF. Written as DNA, the CDR3 is TGTGCCAGCAGCCTGCATGAGGATGGAGATGGCTACACCTTC.

In its sample, this clone was seen once. This chain connects TRBV4-1 to TRBJ2-3, with 8 bases identical to TRBD2. CDR1 MGHRA and CDR2 YSYEKL come from the germline V gene. Losses at the gene ends were 0 bases for V and 4 bases for J; bases not matched to a gene: 6. The CDR3 runs to 16 residues. The CDR3 DNA reads as TGCGCCAGCAGCCAAGAGGGTAGCGGGGAACCAGATACGCAGTATTTT. This encodes CASSQEGSGEPDTQYF.

The CDR3 DNA reads as TGTGCCAGCAGCGGAGGACAGTCGAGCTCCTACAATGAGCAGTTCTTC. Translation gives CASSGGQSSSYNEQFF. This sequence joins TRBV9 and TRBJ2-1; TRBD1 might be the D (6 bases). From germline, CDR1 is SGDLS and CDR2 YYNGEE. This CDR3 spans 16 amino acids. The germline V and J ends were trimmed by 3 bases and 0 bases, with 13 bases remaining between them. Based on the CDR3 plus reference TRBV9 and TRBJ2-1, the full variable domain is DSGVTQTPKHLITATGQRVTLRCSPRSGDLSVYWYQQSLDQGLQFLIQYYNGEERAKGNILERFSAQQFPDLHSELNLSSLELGDSALYFCASSGGQSSSYNEQFFGPGTRLTVL.

A remark on this clone: A far larger clone is a single base away, which makes a read error likely. The chain links TRBV30 to TRBJ1-5; weak D call: TRBD1 (5 bases). The germline V gene encodes CDR1 GTSNPN and CDR2 SVGIG (reference sequence). Trimming pared 2 bases from V and 4 bases from J, leaving 18 bases between. CDR3 length: 16 residues. This CDR3 reads CAWSLKTDSLNQPQHF. Written as DNA, the CDR3 is TGTGCCTGGAGTCTGAAGACAGATTCCCTGAATCAGCCCCAGCATTTT.

The table lists this clone with a count of one. The rearrangement joins TRBV19 to TRBJ1-5; D uncertain. The CDR3 runs 15 residues. From germline, CDR1 is LNHDA and CDR2 SQIVND (reference sequence). Trimming stripped 5 bases from V and 3 bases from J, with 14 bases between. CDR3 in amino acids: CASSPGTIANQPQHF. Written as DNA, the CDR3 is TGTGCCAGTAGTCCGGGAACCATAGCCAATCAGCCCCAGCATTTT. Filled out from reference TRBV19 and TRBJ1-5, the complete variable domain reads DGGITQSPKYLFRKEGQNVTLSCEQNLNHDAMYWYRQDPGQGLRLIYYSQIVNDFQKGDIAEGYSVSREKKESFPLTVTSAQKNPTAFYLCASSPGTIANQPQHFGDGTRLSIL.

Concerning this clone: Given a far larger clone just one base away, this is likely a sequencing read error. The chain recombines TRBV29-1 with TRBJ1-2; D not certain. Looked up from germline, CDR1 is SQVTM and CDR2 is ANQGSEA. The CDR3 length is 12 residues. V dropped 4 bases and J dropped 10 bases, with 16 bases sitting between them. The CDR3 DNA reads as TGCAGCGTTGGGACGGTGGATAAGGACTACACCTTC. Translated: CSVGTVDKDYTF.

The chain uses TRBV11-2 and TRBJ2-1, with D perhaps matching TRBD2 (5 bases). This CDR3 contains 15 residues. Germline V lookup: CDR1 SGHAT, CDR2 FQNNGV. V lost 6 bases and J 7 bases, leaving 19 bases between the germline ends. CDR3 sequence reads: CASSLGVQSLNEQFF. CDR3 sequence (DNA): TGTGCCAGCAGTCTGGGAGTCCAAAGTTTAAATGAGCAGTTCTTC.

This clone was found many times. The V and J genes are TRBV7-2 and TRBJ2-7; TRBD2 aligns across 11 bases. The CDR3 length is 16 residues. CDR1 is SGHTA and CDR2 is FQGNSA in the germline V gene. The V and J ends lost 5 bases and 4 bases, in that order; junction bases with no gene match: 10. CDR3: CASSQDGTSGVYEQYF. The DNA of the CDR3 is TGTGCCAGCAGCCAAGATGGGACTAGCGGAGTGTACGAGCAGTACTTC.

The CDR3 DNA is TGTGCCAGCAGCGTAGTGGATAGCGGGCTCGGAGATACGCAGTATTTT. It is translated as CASSVVDSGLGDTQYF. The V and J genes are TRBV9 and TRBJ2-3, with 7 nucleotides matching TRBD2. The CDR3 length is 16 residues. Germline CDR1 and CDR2: SGDLS and YYNGEE. The V segment lost 0 bases and the J segment 5 bases; nucleotides outside the gene matches: 9.